These 3 T cell receptor beta chains share one sample of origin, sequenced in a study of blood T cells in healthy people across ages (dated by TCRdb to between 2014 and 2017). Libraries were built with 5' RACE. Reads for this sample came from an Illumina HiSeq 2500. A second PCR of about 6 to 11 cycles was run with a J-beta primer mix and a sample-barcoded 5' primer. TCRdb took the public reads, trimmed them with fastp at Q25, ran MiXCR for clone calling and kept in-frame beta chains. Entries are consolidated by CDR3 protein sequence, retaining the most common genes and DNA. The sample table lists about 640,000 distinct CDR3 sequences, roughly 58% of them with a count of one. The ten largest account for 35% to 40% of the sample. The sequencing input was blood. These receptors all stem from a man aged 60-69 years in good health.

The genes are TRBV5-1 and TRBJ2-3; 9 bases match TRBD1. The CDR3 contains 14 residues. V lost 4 bases to trimming and J lost 6 bases; unmatched junction nucleotides: 6. The germline CDR1 and CDR2 sequences are SGHRS and YFSETQ. The chain's CDR3 is CASSTGQGSDTQYF. The CDR3 DNA reads as TGCGCCAGCAGCACAGGACAGGGGAGCGATACGCAGTATTTT.

The rearrangement links TRBV5-1 to TRBJ2-5; possible D gene TRBD1, 6 bases. With 4 bases removed from V and 5 bases from J, the gap between germline ends came to 15 bases. Germline CDR1 reads SGHRS; CDR2 reads YFSETQ. The length of the CDR3 is 14 residues. CDR3 loop: CASSVLQGPETQYF. The CDR3 DNA reads TGCGCCAGCAGCGTGTTACAGGGTCCGGAGACCCAGTACTTC.

The chain links TRBV6-5 to TRBJ1-4; D unresolved. There are 16 residues in the CDR3. Germline CDR1 MNHEY, CDR2 SVGAGI. V was pared by 4 bases and J by 0 bases, with 12 bases between. The CDR3 DNA reads as TGTGCCAGCAGTTCTGGACCCATTTCAACTAATGAAAAACTGTTTTTT. The encoded protein is CASSSGPISTNEKLFF.